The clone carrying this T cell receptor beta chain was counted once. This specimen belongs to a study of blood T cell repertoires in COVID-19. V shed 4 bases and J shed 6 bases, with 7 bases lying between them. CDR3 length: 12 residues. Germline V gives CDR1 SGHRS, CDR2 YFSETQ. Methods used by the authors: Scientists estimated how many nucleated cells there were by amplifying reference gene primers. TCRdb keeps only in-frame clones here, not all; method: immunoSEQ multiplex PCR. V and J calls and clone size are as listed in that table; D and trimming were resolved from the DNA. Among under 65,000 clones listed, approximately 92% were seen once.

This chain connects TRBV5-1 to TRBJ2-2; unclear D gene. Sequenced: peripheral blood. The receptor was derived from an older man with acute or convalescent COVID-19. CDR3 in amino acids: CASSISSGELFF. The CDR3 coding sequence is TGCGCCAGCAGCATTAGCTCCGGGGAGCTGTTTTTT.